A single sample is the source of the 14 T cell receptor beta chains below, sequenced in a study of molecular identifiers for immune sequencing clone quantification (dated by TCRdb to 2016 to 2019). Library construction relied on PCR. The reads were generated on a NextSeq 500. TCRdb reran the public reads through fastp at Q25 and MiXCR, keeping productive beta chains. Merged by CDR3 protein, the rows form single entries marked with the most common genes and DNA. This sample gives approximately 500,000 distinct CDR3 sequences in total; approximately 25% of them show up just once. The ten largest account for over 0.6% of the sample. The source material was naive CD8+ T cells from blood, with Jurkat cell RNA spiked in. The sample's cell subset or site label, in plain terms: FACS-sorted CD8+CD4-CCR7+CD45RA+ naive T cells. These receptors were obtained from a human donor in good health. Some libraries in this study had Jurkat cell RNA spiked in.

At least ten counts were recorded for this clonotype. The gene calls are TRBV5-1 and TRBJ2-7; possible D gene TRBD2, 5 bases. Per the germline V gene, CDR1 is SGHRS and CDR2 is YFSETQ. V was cut by 4 bases and J by 5 bases, with 13 bases left in between. CDR3 length: 13 amino acids. In DNA form, the CDR3 reads TGCGCCAGCAGCCCGGAGGTAGCGAACGAGCAGTACTTC. It specifies CASSPEVANEQYF.

Worth noting for this clonotype: An end of the junction differs from the germline gene, which may be a read error. V and J are TRBV6-2 or TRBV6-3 and TRBJ1-5; D uncertain. Germline values: CDR1 MNHEY, CDR2 SVGEGT. The CDR3 loop spans 13 amino acids. The CDR3 spells CASSGESYQPRHF. In DNA, the CDR3 is TGTGCCAGCAGCGGGGAGTCGTATCAGCCCCGGCATTTT.

The table lists this clonotype with many counts. V is TRBV12-3 or TRBV12-4 and J is TRBJ2-7; D tentatively fits TRBD1 or TRBD2 (5 bases each). The V and J ends lost 8 bases and 5 bases respectively, with 13 bases between them. There are 12 residues in the CDR3. Here the CDR3 DNA reads TGTGCCAGCCAGGGAGCCCGAGACGAGCAGTACTTC. This sequence encodes CASQGARDEQYF.

This clonotype was recorded many times. The CDR3 loop is CASSQDGRAGEQYF. The CDR3 DNA is TGCGCCAGCAGCCAAGATGGTCGCGCGGGCGAGCAGTACTTC. The chain combines TRBV4-3 with TRBJ2-7, with D tentatively TRBD2 (5 bases). The V gene's germline CDR1 is LGHNA and CDR2 YSLEER. Trimming left V 0 bases short and J 6 bases short, with 12 bases between. This CDR3 is 14 amino acids long.

This clonotype was recorded a few times. This chain connects TRBV29-1 to TRBJ2-7, with D unclear. V lost 4 bases to trimming and J lost 0 bases, with 10 bases between them. Germline V gene lookup returns CDR1 SQVTM and CDR2 ANQGSEA. The CDR3 runs to 13 residues. CDR3 DNA sequence: TGCAGCGTTGCGGCGTCGAGCTCCTACGAGCAGTACTTC. Protein: CSVAASSSYEQYF.

This clonotype was counted between two and nine times. CDR3 sequence: CASSPPSGGANTGELFF. The CDR3 region has the DNA TGTGCCAGCAGCCCCCCTAGCGGGGGAGCGAACACCGGGGAGCTGTTTTTT. V usage is TRBV3-1 and J usage is TRBJ2-2, with TRBD2 matching 10 bases. After removal of 4 bases from V and 0 bases from J, the junction contained 5 bases not matched to a gene. This CDR3 is 17 amino acids long. CDR1 and CDR2 (germline): LGHDT, YNNKEL (reference sequence).

On this clonotype itself: A much larger clone is a single base away; this may be a read error. The gene calls are TRBV7-2 and TRBJ2-3; 13 bases are a match to TRBD2. The germline CDR1 and CDR2 sequences are SGHTA and FQGNSA. CDR3 length equals 14 residues. The CDR3 loop reads CASSPGLAGDTRYF. In nucleotides, the CDR3 is TGTGCCAGCAGCCCAGGACTAGCGGGAGATACGCGGTATTTT.

A few counts support this clonotype. The chain couples TRBV6-5 to TRBJ1-1; D unclear. The ends were cut back, 0 bases at V and 8 bases at J, with 10 bases in the middle. The germline CDR1 and CDR2 sequences are MNHEY and SVGAGI. The CDR3 has 13 amino acids. Here the CDR3 reads CASSYSMAGEAFF. The CDR3 region has the DNA TGTGCCAGCAGTTACTCGATGGCGGGAGAAGCTTTCTTT.

This clonotype has a handful of counts. The chain combines TRBV20-1 with TRBJ2-2; D not certain. The CDR3 totals 12 residues. The germline V gene encodes CDR1 DFQATT and CDR2 SNEGSKA (reference sequence). Trimming left V 5 bases short and J 4 bases short, with 8 bases between. CDR3 sequence: CSAGPGTGELFF. CDR3 in DNA: TGCAGTGCTGGGCCCGGCACCGGGGAGCTGTTTTTT.

The chain combines TRBV7-9 with TRBJ2-2; no clear D gene. The germline CDR1 and CDR2 sequences are SEHNR and FQNEAQ (reference sequence). The CDR3 has 16 amino acids. Deletions cut 5 bases from V and 3 bases from J, with 16 bases between. The CDR3 here is CASSQMGWTDTGELFF. The CDR3 bases are TGTGCCAGCAGCCAAATGGGCTGGACGGACACCGGGGAGCTGTTTTTT. Full variable domain (remainder filled in from reference TRBV7-9 and TRBJ2-2): DTGVSQNPRHKITKRGQNVTFRCDPISEHNRLYWYRQTLGQGPEFLTYFQNEAQLEKSRLLSDRFSAERPKGSFSTLEIQRTEQGDSAMYLCASSQMGWTDTGELFFGEGSRLTVL.

This rearrangement joins TRBV18 to TRBJ1-5, with D possibly being TRBD1 (5 bases). Trimming took off 8 bases at V and 0 bases at J, with 17 bases between the two ends. The CDR3 spans 16 residues. CDR1 and CDR2 from the germline V gene are KGHSH and LQKENI. In DNA, the CDR3 is TGTGCCAGCCACGGGGGGACCCCCTATAGCAATCAGCCCCAGCATTTT. This sequence encodes CASHGGTPYSNQPQHF.

The gene calls are TRBV4-1 and TRBJ2-2; possible D gene TRBD2, 7 bases. The V gene's germline CDR1 is MGHRA and CDR2 YSYEKL. The CDR3 has 17 amino acids. Trimming took off 0 bases at V and 3 bases at J, with 14 bases between the two ends. The CDR3 reads CASSQDGAGADTGELFF. CDR3 coding DNA: TGCGCCAGCAGCCAAGATGGGGCGGGGGCGGACACCGGGGAGCTGTTTTTT.

Note on this clonotype: A much larger clone is a single base away; this may be a read error. The chain employs TRBV4-1 and TRBJ2-1, with D uncertain. The V gene lost 0 bases and the J gene lost 6 bases, with 18 bases spanning the gap. The V gene's germline CDR1 is MGHRA and CDR2 YSYEKL. This CDR3 is 17 amino acids long. CDR3 sequence reads: CASSQDWSLDVCNEQFF. CDR3 sequence (DNA): TGCGCCAGCAGCCAAGACTGGTCGTTGGACGTATGCAATGAGCAGTTCTTC.

V usage is TRBV6-2 or TRBV6-3 and J usage is TRBJ2-1; D possibly corresponds to TRBD2 (6 bases). CDR3 size: 16 residues. The ends were cut back, 5 bases at V and 4 bases at J, with 18 bases in the middle. From germline, CDR1 is MNHEY and CDR2 SVGEGT. CDR3 sequence: CASSPLLALGYNEQFF. CDR3 nucleotide sequence: TGTGCCAGCAGTCCCCTCCTAGCGTTGGGATACAATGAGCAGTTCTTC.